This note documents a single TCR beta chain sequence. What it recognizes is unknown. The table came from immunoSEQ multiplex PCR; TCRdb's copy has only in-frame clones and leaves some out. The table has some 67,000 clones, 76% seen once; the top ten hold around 4.5%. The CDR3 runs 14 residues. Germline V gene sequence: CDR1 SGHVS, CDR2 FQNEAQ. Deletions cut 4 bases from V and 0 bases from J, with 9 bases between. This entry belongs to a study of memory CD4+ T cells and cytomegalovirus serostatus. Single viable CD3+CD4+CD8-CD45RO+ cells were sorted as the memory CD4+ T cells. Total CD4+ T cells were enriched by CD4 positive selection. General study findings and limits: Median bootstrapped AUC for CMV status was about 0.94 originally, less than 0.93 US-trained.

The chain employs TRBV7-8 and TRBJ1-2; D not certain. The source is an adult in good health and CMV-seropositive. Sequenced material: memory CD4+ T cells from blood. CDR3 amino acids: CASSSRKANYGYTF. CDR3 sequence (DNA): TGTGCCAGCAGCTCGAGAAAAGCTAACTATGGCTACACCTTC.